The clone carrying this TCR beta chain was observed a handful of times. The data originate from a study of blood T cell repertoires in COVID-19. Before being deemed recovered, Cohort 3 donors had two negative PCRs, clearance, or symptom resolution. CDR3 length: 11 residues. The V and J ends lost 10 bases and 5 bases respectively, with 8 bases between them. Germline V gene sequence: CDR1 LNHDA, CDR2 SQIVND (reference sequence). Authors' processing steps: From reference gene primer amplification, estimates of nucleated cell counts were derived. Measured with immunoSEQ multiplex PCR; TCRdb has only the in-frame clones, and not every one. V and J calls and clone size are those listed in that table; D and trimming were worked out from the DNA. The table shows hundreds of thousands of clones, with 87% occurring only once.

The chain joins TRBV19 to TRBJ1-4, with D possibly matching TRBD1 (6 bases). Sequencing was done on a sample of PBMCs or T cells enriched from blood (not recorded which). This TCR was recovered from a woman between 40 and 50 years old who had recovered from COVID-19. CDR3 sequence reads: CATGANEKLFF. Written as DNA, the CDR3 is TGTGCCACAGGGGCAAATGAAAAACTGTTTTTT.